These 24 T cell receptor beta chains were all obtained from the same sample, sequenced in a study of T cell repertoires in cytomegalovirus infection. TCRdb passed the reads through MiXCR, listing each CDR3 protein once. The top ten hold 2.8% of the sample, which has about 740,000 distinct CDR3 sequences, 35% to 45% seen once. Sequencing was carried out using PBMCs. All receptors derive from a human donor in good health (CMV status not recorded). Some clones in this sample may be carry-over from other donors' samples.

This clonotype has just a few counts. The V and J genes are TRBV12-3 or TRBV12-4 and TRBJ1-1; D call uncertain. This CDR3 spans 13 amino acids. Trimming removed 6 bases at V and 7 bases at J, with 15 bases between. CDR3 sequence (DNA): TGTGCCAGCAGACTGGGCGGGATCCTTGAAGCTTTCTTT. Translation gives CASRLGGILEAFF.

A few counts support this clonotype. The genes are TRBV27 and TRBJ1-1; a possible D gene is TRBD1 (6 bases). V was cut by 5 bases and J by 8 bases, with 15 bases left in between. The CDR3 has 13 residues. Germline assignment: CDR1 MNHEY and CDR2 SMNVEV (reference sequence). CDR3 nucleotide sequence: TGTGCCAGCAGTAGGGGGTTGGAACAGGAAGCTTTCTTT. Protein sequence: CASSRGLEQEAFF.

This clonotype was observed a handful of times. The CDR3 DNA follows: TGCAGTGCTAGAGCAAAGCTTCCATTTCGTAACACCGGGGAGCTGTTTTTT. Translation gives CSARAKLPFRNTGELFF. The rearrangement uses TRBV20-1 and TRBJ2-2, with no clear D. Germline V lookup: CDR1 DFQATT, CDR2 SNEGSKA (reference sequence). The V gene lost 1 base and the J gene lost 2 bases, with 17 bases spanning the gap. This CDR3 comprises 17 residues.

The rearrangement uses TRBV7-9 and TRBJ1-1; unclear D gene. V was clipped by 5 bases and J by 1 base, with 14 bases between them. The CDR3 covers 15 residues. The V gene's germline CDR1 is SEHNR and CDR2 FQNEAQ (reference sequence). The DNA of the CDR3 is TGTGCCAGCAGCCCGCCCGGACGGTCGAACACTGAAGCTTTCTTT. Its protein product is CASSPPGRSNTEAFF.

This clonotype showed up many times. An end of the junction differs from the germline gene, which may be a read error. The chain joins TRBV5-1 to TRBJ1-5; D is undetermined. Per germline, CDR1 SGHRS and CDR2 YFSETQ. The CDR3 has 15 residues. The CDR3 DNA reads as TGTGCCAGCAGTTTAGAGGGAGGTGGGAATCAGCCCCAGCATTTT. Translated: CASSLEGGGNQPQHF.

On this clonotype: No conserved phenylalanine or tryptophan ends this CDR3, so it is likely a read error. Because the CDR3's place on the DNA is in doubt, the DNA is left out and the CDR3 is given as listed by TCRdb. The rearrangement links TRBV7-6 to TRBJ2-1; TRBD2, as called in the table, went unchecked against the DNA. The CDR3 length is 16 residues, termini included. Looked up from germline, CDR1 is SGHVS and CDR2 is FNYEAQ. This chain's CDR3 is CASMNPSGKSYNEQLL.

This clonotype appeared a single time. In DNA, the CDR3 is TGTGCCAGCACCATAGCCCTGAGCACAGATACGCAGTATTTT. Its protein is CASTIALSTDTQYF. The chain carries TRBV7-2 and TRBJ2-3; D is unclear. The CDR3 extends over 14 amino acids. Germline CDR1 reads SGHTA; CDR2 reads FQGNSA. V gave up 7 bases and J gave up 0 bases, with 11 bases separating them.

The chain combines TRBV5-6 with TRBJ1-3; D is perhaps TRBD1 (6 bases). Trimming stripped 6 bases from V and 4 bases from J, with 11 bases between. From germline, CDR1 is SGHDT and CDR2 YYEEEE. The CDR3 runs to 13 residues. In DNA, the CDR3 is TGTGCCAGCAACTCCAGGGGAGGAAACACCATATATTTT. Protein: CASNSRGGNTIYF.

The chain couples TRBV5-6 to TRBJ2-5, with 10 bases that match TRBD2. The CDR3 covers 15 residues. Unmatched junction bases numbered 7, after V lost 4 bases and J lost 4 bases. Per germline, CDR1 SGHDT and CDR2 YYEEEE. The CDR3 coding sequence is TGTGCCAGCAGCGGCGGGACTAGCGTCGGAGAGACCCAGTACTTC. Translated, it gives CASSGGTSVGETQYF.

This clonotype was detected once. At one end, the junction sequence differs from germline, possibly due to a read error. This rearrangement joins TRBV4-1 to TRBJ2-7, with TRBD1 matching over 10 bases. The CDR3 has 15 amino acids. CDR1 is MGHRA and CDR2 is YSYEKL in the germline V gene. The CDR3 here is CSSSQAGTGAYEKYF. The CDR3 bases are TGCTCCAGCAGCCAAGCCGGGACAGGGGCCTACGAGAAGTACTTC.

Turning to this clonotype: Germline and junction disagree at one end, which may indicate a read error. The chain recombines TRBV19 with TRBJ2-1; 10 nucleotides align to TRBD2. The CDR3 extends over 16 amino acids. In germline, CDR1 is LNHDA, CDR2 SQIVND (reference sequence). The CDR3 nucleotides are TGTGTCAGTTCAAGCGGGAGGGTTAGTTCCTACAATGAGCAGTTCTTC. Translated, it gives CVSSSGRVSSYNEQFF. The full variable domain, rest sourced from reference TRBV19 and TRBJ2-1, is DGGITQSPKYLFRKEGQNVTLSCEQNLNHDAMYWYRQDPGQGLRLIYYSQIVNDFQKGDIAEGYSVSREKKESFPLTVTSAQKNPTAFYLCVSSSGRVSSYNEQFFGPGTRLTVL.

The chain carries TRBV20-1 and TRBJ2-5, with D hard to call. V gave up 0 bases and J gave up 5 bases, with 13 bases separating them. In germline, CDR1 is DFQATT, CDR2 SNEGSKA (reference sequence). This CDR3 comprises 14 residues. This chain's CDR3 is CSARDVGLWETQYF. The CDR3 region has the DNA TGCAGTGCTAGAGATGTAGGCTTATGGGAGACCCAGTACTTC.

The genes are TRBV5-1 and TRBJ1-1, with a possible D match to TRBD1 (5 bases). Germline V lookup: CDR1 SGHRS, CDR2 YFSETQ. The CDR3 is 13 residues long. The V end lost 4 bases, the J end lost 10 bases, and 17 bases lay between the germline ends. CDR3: CASSPGTKLGAFF. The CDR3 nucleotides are TGCGCCAGCAGCCCCGGGACCAAACTCGGAGCTTTCTTT. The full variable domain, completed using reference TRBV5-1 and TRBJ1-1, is KAGVTQTPRYLIKTRGQQVTLSCSPISGHRSVSWYQQTPGQGLQFLFEYFSETQRNKGNFPGRFSGRQFSNSRSEMNVSTLELGDSALYLCASSPGTKLGAFFGQGTRLTVV.

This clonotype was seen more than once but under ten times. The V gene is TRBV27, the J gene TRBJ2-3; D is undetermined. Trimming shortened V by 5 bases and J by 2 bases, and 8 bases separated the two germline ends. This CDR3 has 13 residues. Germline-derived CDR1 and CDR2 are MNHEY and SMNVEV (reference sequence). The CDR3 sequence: CASSPPLTDTQYF. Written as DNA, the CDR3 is TGTGCCAGCAGTCCCCCCCTCACAGATACGCAGTATTTT.

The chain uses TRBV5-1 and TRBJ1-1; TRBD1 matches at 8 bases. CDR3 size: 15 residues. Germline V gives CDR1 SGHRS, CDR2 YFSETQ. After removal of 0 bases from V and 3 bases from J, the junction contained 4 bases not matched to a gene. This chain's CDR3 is CASSLASTGDTEAFF. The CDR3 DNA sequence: TGCGCCAGCAGCTTGGCGTCGACAGGGGACACTGAAGCTTTCTTT.

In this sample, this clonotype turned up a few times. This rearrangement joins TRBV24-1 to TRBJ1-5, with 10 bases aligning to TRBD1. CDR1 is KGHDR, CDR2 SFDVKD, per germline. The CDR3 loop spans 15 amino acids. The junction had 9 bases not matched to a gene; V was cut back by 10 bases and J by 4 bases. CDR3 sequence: CATSSSGQGNQPQHF. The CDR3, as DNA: TGTGCCACTTCAAGTTCGGGACAGGGGAATCAGCCCCAGCATTTT.

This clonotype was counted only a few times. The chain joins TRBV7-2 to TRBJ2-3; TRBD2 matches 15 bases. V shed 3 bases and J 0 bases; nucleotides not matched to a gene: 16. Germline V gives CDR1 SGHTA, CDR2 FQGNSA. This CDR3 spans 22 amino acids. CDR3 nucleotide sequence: TGTGCCAGCAGCTTTAAACCGGGACTAGCGGGAGGCCTCCTATCTAGCACAGATACGCAGTATTTT. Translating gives CASSFKPGLAGGLLSSTDTQYF.

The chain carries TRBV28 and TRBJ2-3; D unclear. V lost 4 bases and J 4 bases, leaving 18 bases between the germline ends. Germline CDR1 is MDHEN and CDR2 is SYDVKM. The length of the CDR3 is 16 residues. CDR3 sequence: CASSSTFSEDPDTQYF. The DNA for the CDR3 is TGTGCCAGCAGTTCGACTTTCTCCGAGGACCCAGATACGCAGTATTTT.

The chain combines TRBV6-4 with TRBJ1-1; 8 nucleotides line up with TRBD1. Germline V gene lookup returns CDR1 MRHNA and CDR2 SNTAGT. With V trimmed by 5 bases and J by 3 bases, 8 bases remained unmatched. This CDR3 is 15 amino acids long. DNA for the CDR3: TGTGCCAGCAGTCCTTCCTCGACAGGGGACACTGAAGCTTTCTTT. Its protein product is CASSPSSTGDTEAFF.

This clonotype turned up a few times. CDR3 amino acids: CASSQDHREDTGELFF. The CDR3 DNA follows: TGCGCCAGCAGCCAAGATCACAGGGAGGACACCGGGGAGCTGTTTTTT. The J gene is TRBJ2-2, the V gene TRBV4-1; D tentatively reads TRBD1 or TRBD2 (6 bases each). This CDR3 region has 16 residues. Per germline, CDR1 MGHRA and CDR2 YSYEKL. V dropped 0 bases and J dropped 3 bases, with 11 bases sitting between them.

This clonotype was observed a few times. For the CDR3, the DNA is TGTGCCAGCAGTTCCCCAGGGGGTAACTATGGCTACACCTTC. It yields the protein CASSSPGGNYGYTF. The chain has TRBV28 and TRBJ1-2; 7 bases match TRBD1. The germline gives CDR1 MDHEN, CDR2 SYDVKM. The length of the CDR3 is 14 residues. V shed 4 bases and J 1 base; nucleotides not matched to a gene: 3.

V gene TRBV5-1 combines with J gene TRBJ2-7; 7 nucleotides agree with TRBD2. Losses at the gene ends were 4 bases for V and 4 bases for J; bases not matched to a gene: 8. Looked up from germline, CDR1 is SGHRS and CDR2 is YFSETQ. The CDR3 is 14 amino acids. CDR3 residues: CASSVTSVAYEQYF. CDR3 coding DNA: TGCGCCAGCAGCGTCACTAGCGTGGCGTACGAGCAGTACTTC.

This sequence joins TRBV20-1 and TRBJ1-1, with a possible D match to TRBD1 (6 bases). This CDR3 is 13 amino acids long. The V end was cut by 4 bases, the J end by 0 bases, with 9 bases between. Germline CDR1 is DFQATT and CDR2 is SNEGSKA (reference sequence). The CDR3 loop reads CSAIGQLNTEAFF. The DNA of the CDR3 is TGCAGTGCTATTGGACAGTTGAACACTGAAGCTTTCTTT.

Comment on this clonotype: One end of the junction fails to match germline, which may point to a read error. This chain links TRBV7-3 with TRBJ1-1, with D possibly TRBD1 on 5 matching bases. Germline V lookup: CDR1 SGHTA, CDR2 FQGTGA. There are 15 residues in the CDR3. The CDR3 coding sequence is TGTGCCAGCAGCTTAAGGGGGGGGGAGAACCCTGAAGCTTTCTTT. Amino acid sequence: CASSLRGGENPEAFF.